The 24 T cell receptor beta chains below were found in one sample sequenced in a study of blood T cells in healthy people across ages. The second PCR ran roughly 6 to 11 cycles with a sample-barcoded 5' primer and J-beta primers. Each CDR3 protein is one row after TCRdb ran MiXCR on the 5' RACE reads. Of nearly 1 million distinct CDR3 sequences listed, roughly 51% are singletons. Sequenced: blood. Receptors were obtained from a woman aged 60-70 years in good health.

This clonotype was seen more than once but under ten times. The rearrangement uses TRBV7-2 and TRBJ1-5; 8 bases fit TRBD1. There are 19 residues in the CDR3. The V gene end was trimmed by 2 bases and the J gene end by 4 bases; junction bases not matched to a gene: 16. Germline V gene lookup returns CDR1 SGHTA and CDR2 FQGNSA. The CDR3 nucleotides are TGTGCCAGCAGCTTAAGAGTCTCCGGACAGGGTATACCAAATCAGCCCCAGCATTTT. Its translation is CASSLRVSGQGIPNQPQHF. Looking up the rest from reference TRBV7-2 and TRBJ1-5 gives the full variable domain: GAGVSQSPSNKVTEKGKDVELRCDPISGHTALYWYRQSLGQGLEFLIYFQGNSAPDKSGLPSDRFSAERTGGSVSTLTIQRTQQEDSAVYLCASSLRVSGQGIPNQPQHFGDGTRLSIL.

This clonotype was seen more than once but under ten times. The V and J genes are TRBV4-2 and TRBJ1-2, with unresolved D. CDR3 length: 12 residues. Germline V lookup: CDR1 LGHNA, CDR2 YNFKEQ. Trimming stripped 2 bases from V and 6 bases from J, with 7 bases between. As DNA, the CDR3 is TGTGCCAGCAGCCAACGGCCGGATGGCTACACCTTC. Protein product: CASSQRPDGYTF.

The chain links TRBV9 to TRBJ1-4, with unresolved D. CDR3 size: 13 residues. Germline CDR1 is SGDLS and CDR2 is YYNGEE. With 3 bases removed from V and 8 bases from J, the gap between germline ends came to 11 bases. The CDR3 is CASSAGRGEKLFF. For the CDR3, the DNA is TGTGCCAGCAGCGCGGGCCGCGGGGAAAAACTGTTTTTT.

This chain links TRBV15 with TRBJ2-7; no firm D call. Trimming pared 2 bases from V and 12 bases from J, leaving 17 bases between. The length of the CDR3 is 13 residues. CDR1 and CDR2 from the germline V gene are LNHNV and YYDKDF (reference sequence). CDR3 protein: CATSRRAQETLYF. The CDR3 DNA follows: TGTGCCACCAGCAGAAGGGCCCAAGAGACCCTGTACTTC.

The rearrangement links TRBV20-1 to TRBJ2-7; D is unclear. Germline CDR1 is DFQATT and CDR2 is SNEGSKA (reference sequence). V was cut by 5 bases and J by 3 bases, with 17 bases left in between. The CDR3 sequence is 14 residues long. The CDR3 DNA is TGCAGTGCTTACTCACACCAAAAGATCTACGAGCAGTACTTC. Its translation: CSAYSHQKIYEQYF.

The chain has TRBV5-1 and TRBJ2-1; D call uncertain. Germline CDR1 SGHRS, CDR2 YFSETQ. This CDR3 spans 16 amino acids. The germline V and J ends were trimmed by 2 bases and 0 bases, with 12 bases remaining between them. The CDR3 region is CASSFPGQSSYNEQFF. Written as DNA, the CDR3 is TGCGCCAGCAGCTTTCCCGGGCAGAGCTCCTACAATGAGCAGTTCTTC.

The chain joins TRBV10-3 to TRBJ2-1; D gene unclear. The V gene lost 6 bases and the J gene lost 13 bases, with 22 bases spanning the gap. The CDR3 has 14 residues. Germline CDR1 and CDR2: ENHRY and SYGVKD. CDR3 loop: CAIRGGGNQETQFF. For the CDR3, the DNA is TGTGCCATCAGAGGTGGCGGTAACCAAGAGACCCAGTTCTTC.

This clonotype was recorded a few times. The genes are TRBV12-3 or TRBV12-4 and TRBJ2-5; the match to TRBD1 covers 11 bases. Gene TRBJ2-7 matches the end of the DNA better, so the J call may be wrong. This CDR3 is built from 15 residues. CDR3 residues: CASTLRGTGGYEQYF. DNA of the CDR3: TGTGCCAGCACTCTCCGGGGGACAGGGGGCTACGAGCAGTACTTC.

V usage is TRBV7-9 and J usage is TRBJ1-2, with D possibly being TRBD1 (5 bases). Between the trimmed V and J ends, which lost 4 bases and 2 bases, there was a span of 20 bases. The CDR3 is 17 residues long. Per the germline V gene, CDR1 is SEHNR and CDR2 is FQNEAQ (reference sequence). The CDR3 is CASSSQGKPLPNYGYTF. The CDR3 nucleotides read TGTGCCAGCAGCTCTCAGGGAAAACCCTTACCCAACTATGGCTACACCTTC.

The chain links TRBV3-1 to TRBJ2-3; TRBD2 agrees at 8 bases. There are 15 residues in the CDR3. V trimming: 5 bases; J trimming: 1 base; junction bases outside the gene matches: 5. Germline loops: CDR1 LGHDT, CDR2 YNNKEL (reference sequence). DNA for the CDR3: TGTGCCAGCAGCGGGACTAGGCGGGGCACAGATACGCAGTATTTT. Translation: CASSGTRRGTDTQYF.

This rearrangement joins TRBV4-3 to TRBJ1-6; D is unclear. CDR3 length: 15 residues. V dropped 3 bases and J dropped 0 bases, with 6 bases sitting between them. Germline CDR1 reads LGHNA; CDR2 reads YSLEER. The CDR3 protein is CASSQGNSYNSPLHF. CDR3 coding DNA: TGCGCCAGCAGCCAGGGCAACTCCTATAATTCACCCCTCCACTTT.

This chain uses TRBV28 with TRBJ2-5; the D gene is possibly TRBD2 (6 bases). Trimming removed 7 bases from V and 11 bases from J, with 23 bases in between. The CDR3 is 14 amino acids. CDR1 and CDR2 from the germline V gene are MDHEN and SYDVKM. The CDR3 region is CASNLLALGEEQYF. CDR3 DNA sequence: TGTGCCAGCAACCTCCTAGCCCTAGGGGAGGAGCAGTACTTC. Together with reference TRBV28 and TRBJ2-5, the CDR3 gives the full variable domain: DVKVTQSSRYLVKRTGEKVFLECVQDMDHENMFWYRQDPGLGLRLIYFSYDVKMKEKGDIPEGYSVSREKKERFSLILESASTNQTSMYLCASNLLALGEEQYFGPGTRLLVL.

This clonotype appeared once. The chain couples TRBV20-1 to TRBJ2-1, with 11 bases matching TRBD2. Germline V gene lookup returns CDR1 DFQATT and CDR2 SNEGSKA (reference sequence). This CDR3 is 16 amino acids long. V lost 6 bases to trimming and J lost 0 bases; unmatched junction nucleotides: 7. The CDR3 DNA reads as TGCAGTGCCCCGACTAGCGGGAAGGGCTCCTACAATGAGCAGTTCTTC. As protein: CSAPTSGKGSYNEQFF.

This clonotype has a handful of counts. The chain joins TRBV4-3 to TRBJ2-5; D tentatively fits TRBD1 or TRBD2 (5 bases each). Germline assignment: CDR1 LGHNA and CDR2 YSLEER. V was pared by 0 bases and J by 4 bases, with 15 bases between. CDR3 length: 16 residues. The CDR3 nucleotides are TGCGCCAGCAGCCAAGAATTCCTTCGGGGCGCAGAGACCCAGTACTTC. Translating gives CASSQEFLRGAETQYF.

The V gene is TRBV3-1, the J gene TRBJ2-7; either TRBD1 or TRBD2 may supply D (5 bases each). V lost 3 bases and J 7 bases, leaving 22 bases between the germline ends. In germline, CDR1 is LGHDT, CDR2 YNNKEL (reference sequence). The CDR3 extends over 16 amino acids. CDR3 bases: TGTGCCAGCAGCCATAGGCCTGAGGGGTCCTACAATGAGCAGTACTTC. Protein product: CASSHRPEGSYNEQYF.

The chain uses TRBV11-1 and TRBJ1-2; unclear D gene. This CDR3 has 14 amino acids. Trimming took 5 bases from V and 6 from J, leaving 16 bases between them. CDR1 and CDR2 (germline): SGHAT, FQDESV (reference sequence). CDR3 bases: TGTGCCAGCAGCCCCCCCCCGGCGGCGGATGGCTACACCTTC. Translating it yields CASSPPPAADGYTF.

The count of this clonotype is one. This rearrangement joins TRBV13 to TRBJ2-1; 10 positions match TRBD1. Trimming at V came to 4 bases and at J to 5 bases, leaving 14 bases not matched to a gene. In germline, CDR1 is PRHDT, CDR2 FYEKMQ (reference sequence). The CDR3 has 18 residues. This CDR3 reads CASSSTRTGGKRHNEQFF. CDR3 bases: TGTGCCAGCAGCTCAACCCGGACAGGGGGAAAGAGGCACAATGAGCAGTTCTTC.

This clonotype has a handful of counts. V usage is TRBV5-1 and J usage is TRBJ2-5; no clear D. The CDR3 contains 12 residues. CDR1 is SGHRS and CDR2 is YFSETQ in the germline V gene. The V end lost 6 bases, the J end lost 4 bases, and 10 bases lay between the germline ends. The DNA of the CDR3 is TGCGCCAGCAAAGCAGGAGCAGAGACCCAGTACTTC. This translates into CASKAGAETQYF.

This clonotype showed up just a few times. J is TRBJ2-7 and V is TRBV29-1; D may be TRBD2 (5 bases). Germline CDR1 reads SQVTM; CDR2 reads ANQGSEA. The V gene lost 5 bases and the J gene lost 0 bases, with 8 bases spanning the gap. The CDR3 sequence is 12 residues long. The CDR3 region has the DNA TGCAGCGTTAGAGGGCTCTCCTACGAGCAGTACTTC. The encoded protein is CSVRGLSYEQYF.

The chain carries TRBV2 and TRBJ2-3; 9 nucleotides match TRBD2. Germline V gives CDR1 SNHLY, CDR2 FYNNEI. After removal of 7 bases from V and 4 bases from J, the junction contained 6 bases not matched to a gene. The CDR3 runs to 14 residues. CDR3 residues: CASTREGRADTQYF. The CDR3 nucleotides are TGTGCCAGCACGCGGGAGGGCCGCGCAGATACGCAGTATTTT.

This chain joins TRBV10-1 and TRBJ1-2; D call uncertain. CDR1 and CDR2 from the germline V gene are WNHNN and SYGVQD (reference sequence). V lost 3 bases to trimming and J lost 4 bases, with 6 bases between them. The CDR3 covers 12 residues. The DNA of the CDR3 is TGCGCCAGCAGTGACAAGGCCTATGGCTACACCTTC. It translates to CASSDKAYGYTF.

In its sample, this clonotype was seen a few times. The gene calls are TRBV5-6 and TRBJ2-4, with unresolved D. The J call may be in error: the DNA end matches TRBJ2-7 better. The CDR3 runs 14 residues. Germline lookup yields CDR1 SGHDT and CDR2 YYEEEE. CDR3: CASSFSTDTYEQYF. The CDR3 DNA is TGTGCCAGCAGCTTTTCCACCGATACCTACGAGCAGTACTTC.

In its sample, this clonotype was seen a few times. The chain has TRBV28 and TRBJ2-5; no firm D call. Germline assignment: CDR1 MDHEN and CDR2 SYDVKM. V lost 8 bases to trimming and J lost 5 bases, with 18 bases between them. This CDR3 contains 14 residues. CDR3 in amino acids: CASLTSLGGETQYF. The CDR3 DNA sequence: TGTGCCAGCTTAACATCCCTGGGCGGTGAGACCCAGTACTTC.

This clonotype was seen just once. This sequence joins TRBV20-1 and TRBJ2-3, with TRBD2 as a possible D gene (6 bases). CDR3 size: 13 residues. Germline CDR1 reads DFQATT; CDR2 reads SNEGSKA (reference sequence). Trimming took 3 bases from V and 7 from J, leaving 14 bases between them. The CDR3 here is CSASLGRGYTQYF. The CDR3 DNA reads as TGCAGTGCTAGTTTAGGGCGGGGATATACGCAGTATTTT.